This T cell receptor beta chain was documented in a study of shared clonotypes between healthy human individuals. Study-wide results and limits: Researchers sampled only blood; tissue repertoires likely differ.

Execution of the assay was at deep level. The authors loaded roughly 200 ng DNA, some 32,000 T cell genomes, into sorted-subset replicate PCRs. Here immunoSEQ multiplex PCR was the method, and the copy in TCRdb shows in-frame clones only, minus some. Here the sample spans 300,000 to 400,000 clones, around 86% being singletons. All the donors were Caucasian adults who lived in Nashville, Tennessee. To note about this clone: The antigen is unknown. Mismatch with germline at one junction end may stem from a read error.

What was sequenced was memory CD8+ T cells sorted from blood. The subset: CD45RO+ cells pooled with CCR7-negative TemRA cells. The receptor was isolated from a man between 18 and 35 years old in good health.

The CDR3 protein is CASSKGLADYNEQFF. The CDR3 DNA sequence: TGTGCTAGCAGCAAGGGACTAGCGGATTACAATGAGCAGTTCTTC. The V call is TRBV7-7, the J call TRBJ2-1, with 11 nucleotides matching TRBD2. Germline V gives CDR1 SSHAT, CDR2 FNYEAQ (reference sequence). The CDR3 contains 15 residues. Complete variable domain (other parts from reference TRBV7-7 and TRBJ2-1): GAGVSQSPRYKVTKRGQDVTLRCDPISSHATLYWYQQALGQGPEFLTYFNYEAQPDKSGLPSDRFSAERPEGSISTLTIQRTEQRDSAMYRCASSKGLADYNEQFFGPGTRLTVL.